The 6 T cell receptor beta chains presented below share a single source sample, sequenced in a study of neoadjuvant anti-PD-1 for oral cavity cancer. Time point defined: after neoadjuvant nivolumab, at surgical resection. Sequencing used immunoSEQ multiplex PCR; TCRdb keeps in-frame clones, though not all of them. The profile shows around 24,000 clones, roughly a quarter of them singletons. The sequencing used tumor tissue, collected after nivolumab (anti-PD-1) treatment. The receptors originated from a person between 40 and 85 years old with oral cavity squamous cell carcinoma.

The V call is TRBV4-2, the J call TRBJ1-2; D ambiguous. From germline, CDR1 is LGHNA and CDR2 YNFKEQ. Trimming cost V 5 bases and J 3 bases, with 16 bases left between them. The CDR3 consists of 15 residues. CDR3 in amino acids: CASSLKRARDYGYTF. DNA of the CDR3: TGTGCCAGCAGCTTGAAGAGGGCGCGGGACTATGGCTACACCTTC.

This clone was picked up one time. The V and J genes are TRBV2 and TRBJ2-3; weak D call: TRBD1 (6 bases). The CDR3 spans 15 residues. Germline V CDR1 and CDR2: SNHLY, FYNNEI. V shed 4 bases and J shed 0 bases, with 11 bases lying between them. CDR3 region: CASSGVDRSTDTQYF. The CDR3 DNA sequence: TGTGCCAGCAGTGGAGTGGACAGAAGCACAGATACGCAGTATTTT. The full variable domain, in which reference TRBV2 and TRBJ2-3 provide the parts outside the CDR3, is EPEVTQTPSHQVTQMGQEVILRCVPISNHLYFYWYRQILGQKVEFLVSFYNNEISEKSEIFDDQFSVERPDGSNFTLKIRSTKLEDSAMYFCASSGVDRSTDTQYFGPGTRLTVL.

The V gene is TRBV15, the J gene TRBJ2-5, with D perhaps matching TRBD1 or TRBD2 (5 bases each). The V end was cut by 8 bases, the J end by 5 bases, with 15 bases between. Germline V gene lookup returns CDR1 LNHNV and CDR2 YYDKDF (reference sequence). This CDR3 comprises 13 residues. This chain's CDR3 is CATQRGRGETQYF. In DNA, the CDR3 is TGTGCCACCCAACGGGGCCGTGGGGAGACCCAGTACTTC.

This clone was observed many times. The J gene is TRBJ1-5, the V gene TRBV4-1; no reliable D call. Trimming took 4 bases from V and 4 from J, leaving 8 bases between them. The CDR3 length is 13 residues. Germline V gene data show CDR1 as MGHRA and CDR2 as YSYEKL. For the CDR3, the DNA is TGCGCCAGCAGCCTCGAGTCGAATCAGCCCCAGCATTTT. This sequence encodes CASSLESNQPQHF.

Ten or more counts support this clone. The rearrangement joins TRBV11-2 to TRBJ1-1; D remains unclear. Trimming removed 5 bases from V and 3 bases from J, with 16 bases in between. Germline lookup yields CDR1 SGHAT and CDR2 FQNNGV. The CDR3 has 15 residues. The CDR3 region has the DNA TGTGCCAGCAGCCCCGTAGGGTACGGTCACACTGAAGCTTTCTTT. This encodes CASSPVGYGHTEAFF.

The chain uses TRBV27 and TRBJ2-6, with 8 bases aligning to TRBD2. This CDR3 is built from 15 residues. J gave up 3 bases and V 6 bases, and 4 bases lay outside the gene matches. CDR1 and CDR2 from the germline V gene are MNHEY and SMNVEV (reference sequence). The CDR3 region is CASSSTSGGANVLTF. CDR3 coding DNA: TGTGCCAGCAGCTCCACTAGCGGTGGGGCCAACGTCCTGACTTTC.